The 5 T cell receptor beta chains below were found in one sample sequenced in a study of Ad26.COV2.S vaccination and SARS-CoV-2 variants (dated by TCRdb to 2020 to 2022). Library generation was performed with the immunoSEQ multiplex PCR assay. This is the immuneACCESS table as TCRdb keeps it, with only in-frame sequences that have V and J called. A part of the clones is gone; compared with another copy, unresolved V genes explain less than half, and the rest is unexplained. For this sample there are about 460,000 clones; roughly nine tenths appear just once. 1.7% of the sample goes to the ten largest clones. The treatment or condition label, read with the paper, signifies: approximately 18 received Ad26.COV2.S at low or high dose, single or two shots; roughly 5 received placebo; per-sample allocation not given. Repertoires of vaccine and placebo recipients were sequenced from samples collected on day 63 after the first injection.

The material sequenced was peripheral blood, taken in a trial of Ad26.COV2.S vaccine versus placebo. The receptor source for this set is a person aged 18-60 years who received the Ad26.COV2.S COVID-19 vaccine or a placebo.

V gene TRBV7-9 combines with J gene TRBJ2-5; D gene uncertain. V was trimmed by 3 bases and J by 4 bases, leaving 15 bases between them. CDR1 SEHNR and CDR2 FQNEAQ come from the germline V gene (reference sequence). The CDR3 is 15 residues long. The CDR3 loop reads CASSFPQAFGETQYF. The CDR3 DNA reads TGTGCCAGCAGCTTCCCGCAGGCTTTCGGAGAGACCCAGTACTTC.

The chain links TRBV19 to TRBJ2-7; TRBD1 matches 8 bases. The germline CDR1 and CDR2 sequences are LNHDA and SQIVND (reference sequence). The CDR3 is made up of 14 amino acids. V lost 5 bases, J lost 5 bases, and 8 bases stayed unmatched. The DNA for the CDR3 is TGTGCCAGTAGTTCCCAGGGACAGGACAACGAGCAGTACTTC. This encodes CASSSQGQDNEQYF.

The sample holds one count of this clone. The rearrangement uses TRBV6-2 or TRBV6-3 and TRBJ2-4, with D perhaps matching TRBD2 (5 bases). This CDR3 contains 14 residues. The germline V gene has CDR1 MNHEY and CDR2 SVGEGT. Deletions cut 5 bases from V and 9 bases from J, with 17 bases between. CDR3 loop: CASSTVDRGSIQYF. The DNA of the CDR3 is TGTGCCAGCAGTACCGTGGACCGAGGGAGCATTCAGTACTTC.

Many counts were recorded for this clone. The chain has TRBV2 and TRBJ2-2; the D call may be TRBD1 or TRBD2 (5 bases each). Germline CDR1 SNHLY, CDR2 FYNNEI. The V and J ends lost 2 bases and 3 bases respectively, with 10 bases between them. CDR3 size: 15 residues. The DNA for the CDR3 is TGTGCCAGCAGTGAATCGGGGACCTACACCGGGGAGCTGTTTTTT. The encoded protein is CASSESGTYTGELFF.

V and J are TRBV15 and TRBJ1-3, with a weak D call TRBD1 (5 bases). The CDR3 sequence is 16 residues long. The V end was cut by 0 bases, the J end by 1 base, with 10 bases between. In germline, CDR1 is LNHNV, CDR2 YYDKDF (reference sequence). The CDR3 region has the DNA TGTGCCACCAGCAGAGATCCGGGGGGGTCTGGAAACACCATATATTTT. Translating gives CATSRDPGGSGNTIYF. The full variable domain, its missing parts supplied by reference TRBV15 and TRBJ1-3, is DAMVIQNPRYQVTQFGKPVTLSCSQTLNHNVMYWYQQKSSQAPKLLFHYYDKDFNNEADTPDNFQSRRPNTSFCFLDIRSPGLGDTAMYLCATSRDPGGSGNTIYFGEGSWLTVV.